Sequencing of this T cell receptor beta chain was carried out in a study of blood T cell repertoires in COVID-19. Study at large: The United States, Italy and Spain were the sources of the acute and convalescent COVID-19 samples. T cells, B-cell-depleted T cells, or PBMCs supplied cDNA or gDNA.

V was cut by 0 bases and J by 0 bases, with 8 bases left in between. CDR3 length: 16 residues. Germline CDR1 and CDR2: KGHSH and LQKENI. This clone was counted a few times. Individuals aged about 18 to 90 years were recruited from approximately 22 US areas. Original methodology: By means of reference gene primer amplification, nucleated cell counts were estimated. Only in-frame clones appear in the TCRdb table, and some are missing; sequencing was by immunoSEQ multiplex PCR. V and J calls and clone size follow that table, whereas D and trimming were derived from the DNA. The sample includes 150,000 to 200,000 clones, over 70% of them seen just once.

The sample was PBMCs or T cells enriched from blood (not recorded which). V gene TRBV18 combines with J gene TRBJ2-2; D not certain. The source is a woman in her forties with acute COVID-19. As DNA, the CDR3 is TGTGCCAGCTCACCACCGGGCAGAACGAACACCGGGGAGCTGTTTTTT. This sequence encodes CASSPPGRTNTGELFF.